The sequence of this T cell receptor beta chain was determined in a study of naive and memory T cell subsets. Study outcomes and limitations: Far more TCRs reportedly came from tuberculin skin test site biopsies.

Worth noting for this clonotype: Its antigen is unidentified.

Treatment: skin biopsy from PPD injection site in Mantoux-positive individual. An oligonucleotide containing a UMI was ligated to the 3' end of TCR cDNA. Individuals with a positive Mantoux test gave biopsies from PPD-injected skin. Cells were not sorted; total RNA input targeted roughly 1 to 1000 ng. The length of the CDR3 is 13 residues. The V end was cut by 5 bases, the J end by 3 bases, with 10 bases between. Germline V gives CDR1 LGHNA, CDR2 YNFKEQ. Amplification of ligated cDNA took four PCR rounds with SP2 and nested alpha and beta constant primers. One entry per CDR3 protein, called by TCRdb with MiXCR from the UMI-ligation and nested PCR reads. The profile shows more than 30,000 distinct CDR3 sequences, more than 6.5% of them singletons.

This rearrangement joins TRBV4-2 to TRBJ1-2; possible D gene TRBD1, 5 bases. Here the sequenced sample was skin, taken from a tuberculin skin test site. This clonotype was obtained from an adult in good health. DNA for the CDR3: TGTGCCAGCAGCACTCAGGGAGACTATGGCTACACCTTC. It specifies CASSTQGDYGYTF.